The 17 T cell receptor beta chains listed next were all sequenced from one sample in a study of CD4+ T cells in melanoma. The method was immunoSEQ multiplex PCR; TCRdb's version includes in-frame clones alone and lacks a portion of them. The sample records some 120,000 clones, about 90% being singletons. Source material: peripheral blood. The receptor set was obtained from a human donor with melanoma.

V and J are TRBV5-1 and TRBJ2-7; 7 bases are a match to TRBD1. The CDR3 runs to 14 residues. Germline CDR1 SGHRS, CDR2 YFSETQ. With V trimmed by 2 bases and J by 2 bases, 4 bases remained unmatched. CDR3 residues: CASSFSGTAYEQYF. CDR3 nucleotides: TGCGCCAGCAGCTTTTCCGGGACAGCCTACGAGCAGTACTTC.

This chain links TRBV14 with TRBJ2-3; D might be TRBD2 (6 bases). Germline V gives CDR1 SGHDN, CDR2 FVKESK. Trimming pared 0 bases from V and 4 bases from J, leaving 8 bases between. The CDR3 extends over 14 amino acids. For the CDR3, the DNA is TGTGCCAGCAGCCAAGAACTAGCTCCAGATACGCAGTATTTT. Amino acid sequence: CASSQELAPDTQYF.

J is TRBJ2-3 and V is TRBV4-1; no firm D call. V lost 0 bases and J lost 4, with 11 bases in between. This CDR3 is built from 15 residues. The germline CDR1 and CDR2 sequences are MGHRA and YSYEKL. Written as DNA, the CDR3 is TGCGCCAGCAGCCAAGAGAACCGCGGCGCAGATACGCAGTATTTT. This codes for CASSQENRGADTQYF.

DNA for the CDR3: TGTGCTAGTGGTTTGGACAGGGGAAATACGCAGTATTTT. Amino acids: CASGLDRGNTQYF. The chain couples TRBV12-5 to TRBJ2-3; 7 nucleotides line up with TRBD1. Germline V gives CDR1 LGHNT, CDR2 FRNRAP. CDR3 length: 13 amino acids. With 1 base clipped from V and 7 bases from J, the junction kept 2 bases outside the gene matches.

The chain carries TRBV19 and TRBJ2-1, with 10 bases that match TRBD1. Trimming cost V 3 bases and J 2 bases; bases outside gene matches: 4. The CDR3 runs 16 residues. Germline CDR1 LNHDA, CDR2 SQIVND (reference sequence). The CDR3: CASSIPGQGAYNEQFF. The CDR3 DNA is TGTGCCAGTAGTATTCCCGGACAGGGGGCCTACAATGAGCAGTTCTTC.

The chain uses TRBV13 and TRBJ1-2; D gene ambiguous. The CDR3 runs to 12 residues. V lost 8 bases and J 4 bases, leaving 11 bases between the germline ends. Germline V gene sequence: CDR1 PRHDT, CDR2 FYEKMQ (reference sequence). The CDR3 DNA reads TGTGCCAGCGGCAGGCAAACCTATGGCTACACCTTC. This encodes CASGRQTYGYTF.

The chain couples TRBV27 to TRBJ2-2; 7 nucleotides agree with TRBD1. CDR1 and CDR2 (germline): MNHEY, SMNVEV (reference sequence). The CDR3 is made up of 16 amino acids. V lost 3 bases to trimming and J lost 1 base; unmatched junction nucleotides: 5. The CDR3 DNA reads TGTGCCAGCAGTTTGGACAGGTCGCTGAACACCGGGGAGCTGTTTTTT. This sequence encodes CASSLDRSLNTGELFF.

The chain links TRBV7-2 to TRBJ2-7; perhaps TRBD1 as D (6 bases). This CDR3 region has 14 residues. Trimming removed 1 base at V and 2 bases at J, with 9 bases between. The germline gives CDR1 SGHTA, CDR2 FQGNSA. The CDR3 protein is CASSLVGGTYEQYF. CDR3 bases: TGTGCCAGCAGCTTAGTAGGGGGTACCTACGAGCAGTACTTC.

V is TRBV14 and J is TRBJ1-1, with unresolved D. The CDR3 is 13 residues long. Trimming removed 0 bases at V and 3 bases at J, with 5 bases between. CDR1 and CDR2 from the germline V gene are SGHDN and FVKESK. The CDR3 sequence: CASSQEQYTEAFF. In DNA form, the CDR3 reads TGTGCCAGCAGCCAAGAACAGTACACTGAAGCTTTCTTT.

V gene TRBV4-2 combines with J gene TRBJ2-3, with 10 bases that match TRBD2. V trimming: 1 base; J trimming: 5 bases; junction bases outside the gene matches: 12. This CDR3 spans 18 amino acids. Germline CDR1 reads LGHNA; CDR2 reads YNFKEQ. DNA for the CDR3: TGTGCCAGCAGCCAAGGGGCTAGCGGGGGCCGGTTGGGAGATACGCAGTATTTT. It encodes CASSQGASGGRLGDTQYF.

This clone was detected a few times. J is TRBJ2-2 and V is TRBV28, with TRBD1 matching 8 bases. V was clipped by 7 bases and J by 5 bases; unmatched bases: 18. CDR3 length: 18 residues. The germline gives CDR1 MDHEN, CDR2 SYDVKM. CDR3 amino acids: CASTLTRLDRVDTGELFF. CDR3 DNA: TGTGCCAGCACCCTGACGAGGTTGGACAGGGTAGATACCGGGGAGCTGTTTTTT.

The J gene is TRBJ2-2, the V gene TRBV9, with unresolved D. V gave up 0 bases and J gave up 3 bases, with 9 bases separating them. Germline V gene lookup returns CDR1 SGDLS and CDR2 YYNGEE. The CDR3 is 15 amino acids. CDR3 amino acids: CASSVGVPYTGELFF. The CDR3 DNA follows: TGTGCCAGCAGCGTAGGGGTTCCCTACACCGGGGAGCTGTTTTTT.

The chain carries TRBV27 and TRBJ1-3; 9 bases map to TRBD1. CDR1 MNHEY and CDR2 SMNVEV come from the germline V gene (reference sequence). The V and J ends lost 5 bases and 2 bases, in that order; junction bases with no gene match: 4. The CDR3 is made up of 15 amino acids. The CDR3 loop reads CASSSTGGAGNTIYF. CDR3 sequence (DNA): TGTGCCAGCAGTAGTACAGGGGGCGCTGGAAACACCATATATTTT.

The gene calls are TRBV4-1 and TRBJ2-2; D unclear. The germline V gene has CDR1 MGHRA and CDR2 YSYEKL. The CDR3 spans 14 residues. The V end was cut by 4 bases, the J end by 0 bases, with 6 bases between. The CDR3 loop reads CASSLSTNTGELFF. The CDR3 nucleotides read TGCGCCAGCAGCCTATCTACGAACACCGGGGAGCTGTTTTTT.

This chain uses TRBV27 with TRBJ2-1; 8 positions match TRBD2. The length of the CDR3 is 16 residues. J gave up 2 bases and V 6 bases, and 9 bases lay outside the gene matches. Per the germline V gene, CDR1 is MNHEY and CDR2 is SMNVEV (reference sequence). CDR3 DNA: TGTGCCAGCAGGACACCCCGGGAGGGCCCCTACAATGAGCAGTTCTTC. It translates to CASRTPREGPYNEQFF.

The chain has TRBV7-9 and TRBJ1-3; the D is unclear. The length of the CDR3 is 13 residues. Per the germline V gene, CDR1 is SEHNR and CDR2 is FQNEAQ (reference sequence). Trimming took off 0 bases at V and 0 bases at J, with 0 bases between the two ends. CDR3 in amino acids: CASSLASGNTIYF. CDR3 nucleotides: TGTGCCAGCAGCTTAGCCTCTGGAAACACCATATATTTT.

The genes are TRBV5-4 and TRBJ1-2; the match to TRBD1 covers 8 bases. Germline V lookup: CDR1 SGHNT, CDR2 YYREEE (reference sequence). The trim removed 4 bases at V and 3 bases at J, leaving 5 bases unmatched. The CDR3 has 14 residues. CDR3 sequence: CASSQGQEDYGYTF. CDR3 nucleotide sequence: TGTGCCAGCAGCCAGGGACAGGAGGACTATGGCTACACCTTC.